The 24 T cell receptor beta chains reported below all come from one sample, sequenced in a study of blood T cell repertoires in COVID-19. Sequencing used immunoSEQ multiplex PCR; TCRdb keeps in-frame clones, though not all of them. The data show 120,000 or so clones, approximately 74% seen once. Sequencing was done on a sample of peripheral blood. Source of these receptors: a man in his sixties with acute or convalescent COVID-19.

The V call is TRBV3-1 (or the pseudogene TRBV3-2), the J call TRBJ1-2, with no clear D. The V gene's germline CDR1 is LGHDT and CDR2 YNNKEL (reference sequence). V lost 2 bases, J lost 4 bases, and 8 bases lay in between. The CDR3 length is 13 residues. CDR3 in amino acids: CASSQSRGYGYTF. The CDR3, as DNA: TGTGCCAGCAGCCAAAGCAGAGGCTATGGCTACACCTTC.

Points on this clone: The sample contains more than one DNA sequence encoding this CDR3. This chain uses TRBV6-4 with TRBJ2-1, with 10 bases lining up with TRBD1. Trimming cost V 0 bases and J 4 bases; bases outside gene matches: 0. This CDR3 has 15 residues. Germline V lookup: CDR1 MRHNA, CDR2 SNTAGT. The CDR3 coding sequence is TGTGCCAGCAGTGACTCGGGACAGGGGTACAATGAGCAGTTCTTC. Translating gives CASSDSGQGYNEQFF.

The V call is TRBV29-1, the J call TRBJ1-2, with D perhaps TRBD1 (6 bases). Germline-derived CDR1 and CDR2 are SQVTM and ANQGSEA. The CDR3 runs to 13 residues. V lost 3 bases and J lost 0, with 8 bases in between. CDR3 nucleotides: TGCAGCGTTGACAGGGGCTCTAACTATGGCTACACCTTC. Its protein is CSVDRGSNYGYTF.

This clone has only a few counts. The V call is TRBV2, the J call TRBJ1-2; D gene unclear. Trimming took off 2 bases at V and 1 base at J, with 8 bases between the two ends. CDR1 and CDR2 from the germline V gene are SNHLY and FYNNEI. The CDR3 is made up of 14 amino acids. CDR3 sequence: CASSERRDNYGYTF. CDR3 DNA: TGTGCCAGCAGTGAACGGAGGGATAACTATGGCTACACCTTC.

This clone was detected a few times. The J gene is TRBJ2-1, the V gene TRBV6-1, with 11 nucleotides matching TRBD2. Trimming took 7 bases from V and 7 from J; bases not matched to a gene: 12. Per the germline V gene, CDR1 is MNHNS and CDR2 is SASEGT. The CDR3 covers 16 residues. DNA for the CDR3: TGTGCCAGCAATGATAACATAGCGGGAGGGAAAAATGAGCAGTTCTTC. Its protein is CASNDNIAGGKNEQFF.

The chain is built from TRBV6-1 and TRBJ2-1, with unresolved D. This CDR3 region has 14 residues. Deletions cut 1 base from V and 0 bases from J, with 4 bases between. CDR1 MNHNS and CDR2 SASEGT come from the germline V gene. The CDR3 DNA reads as TGTGCCAGCAGTGAAGACAGCTCCTACAATGAGCAGTTCTTC. This codes for CASSEDSSYNEQFF.

The chain uses TRBV5-1 and TRBJ1-5; 9 bases are a match to TRBD1. V was pared by 3 bases and J by 4 bases, with 2 bases of the junction left unmatched. In germline, CDR1 is SGHRS, CDR2 YFSETQ. CDR3 length: 14 amino acids. The CDR3, as DNA: TGCGCCAGCAGCTCCGGGACAGGGAATCAGCCCCAGCATTTT. Protein: CASSSGTGNQPQHF.

The chain has TRBV3-1 (or the pseudogene TRBV3-2) and TRBJ2-1, with TRBD2 as a possible D gene (6 bases). Germline CDR1 is LGHDT and CDR2 is YNNKEL (reference sequence). The V end was cut by 4 bases, the J end by 0 bases, with 16 bases between. The CDR3 is 17 residues long. The CDR3 sequence: CASSPPGTQISYNEQFF. As DNA, the CDR3 is TGTGCCAGCAGCCCCCCCGGGACTCAAATCTCCTACAATGAGCAGTTCTTC.

This clone was observed a handful of times. V is TRBV19 and J is TRBJ1-5; 7 bases map to TRBD1. With 4 bases clipped from V and 3 bases from J, the junction kept 6 bases outside the gene matches. The CDR3 sequence is 15 residues long. Germline CDR1 is LNHDA and CDR2 is SQIVND (reference sequence). The CDR3: CASSRDRAVNQPQHF. The DNA for the CDR3 is TGTGCCAGTAGTAGAGACAGGGCGGTCAATCAGCCCCAGCATTTT.

V and J are TRBV6-4 and TRBJ2-7; D may be TRBD1 (6 bases). CDR3 length: 16 residues. Germline CDR1 reads MRHNA; CDR2 reads SNTAGT. Trimming cost V 3 bases and J 0 bases, with 15 bases left between them. The CDR3 loop is CASSEVDRPSSYEQYF. DNA of the CDR3: TGTGCCAGCAGTGAGGTCGACAGGCCAAGCTCCTACGAGCAGTACTTC.

This chain connects TRBV5-1 to TRBJ2-1; 7 bases are a match to TRBD2. There are 16 residues in the CDR3. V gave up 1 base and J gave up 4 bases; unmatched junction bases: 8. Germline lookup yields CDR1 SGHRS and CDR2 YFSETQ. The CDR3 bases are TGCGCCAGCAGCTTGAAGGCGGGAGAAGGTTACAATGAGCAGTTCTTC. Translating gives CASSLKAGEGYNEQFF.

This chain joins TRBV2 and TRBJ1-2; D unresolved. CDR1 SNHLY and CDR2 FYNNEI come from the germline V gene. Trimming removed 4 bases from V and 2 bases from J, with 11 bases in between. The CDR3 has 14 amino acids. CDR3 sequence: CASSGGPGNYGYTF. For the CDR3, the DNA is TGTGCCAGCAGTGGCGGGCCGGGGAACTATGGCTACACCTTC.

The chain employs TRBV29-1 and TRBJ2-3; 9 bases fit TRBD2. This CDR3 is 15 amino acids long. Unmatched junction bases numbered 5, after V lost 2 bases and J lost 2 bases. Per the germline V gene, CDR1 is SQVTM and CDR2 is ANQGSEA. CDR3 in DNA: TGCAGCGTTGAACTAGCGGGGCGCCCCACAGATACGCAGTATTTT. This translates into CSVELAGRPTDTQYF.

J is TRBJ1-2 and V is TRBV3-1 (or the pseudogene TRBV3-2), with D perhaps TRBD1 (6 bases). The V and J ends lost 1 base and 13 bases respectively, with 10 bases between them. Per the germline V gene, CDR1 is LGHDT and CDR2 is YNNKEL (reference sequence). The CDR3 length is 11 residues. The CDR3 nucleotides are TGTGCCAGCAGCCAAGCAGGGGTTCTCACCTTC. Translation: CASSQAGVLTF.

This chain uses TRBV5-1 with TRBJ2-2, with TRBD1 matching 8 bases. CDR3 length equals 14 residues. Germline-derived CDR1 and CDR2 are SGHRS and YFSETQ. V lost 9 bases, J lost 3 bases, and 7 bases stayed unmatched. The CDR3 here is CATSSQGDTGELFF. CDR3 DNA sequence: TGCGCCACCTCATCACAGGGGGACACCGGGGAGCTGTTTTTT.

The gene calls are TRBV6-6 and TRBJ2-7, with 10 bases aligning to TRBD2. CDR1 and CDR2 from the germline V gene are MNHNY and SVGAGI (reference sequence). CDR3 length equals 13 residues. Trimming took 10 bases from V and 4 from J; bases not matched to a gene: 7. CDR3 DNA: TGTGCCACCCTAGCGGGAGCAGGATACGAGCAGTACTTC. Its translation: CATLAGAGYEQYF.

This clone has just one count. This rearrangement joins TRBV24-1 to TRBJ2-1; possibly TRBD1 for D (5 bases). The CDR3 totals 13 residues. V lost 3 bases, J lost 6 bases, and 8 bases lay in between. CDR1 is KGHDR and CDR2 is SFDVKD in the germline V gene. The CDR3 bases are TGTGCCACCAGTGATAGCAGGGTCAATGAGCAGTTCTTC. Residues: CATSDSRVNEQFF.

This clone was detected a few times. Here the CDR3 reads CASNMPGNEQYF. The CDR3 DNA follows: TGTGCCAGCAACATGCCGGGGAACGAGCAGTACTTC. The chain has TRBV6-6 and TRBJ2-7; possible D gene TRBD2, 5 bases. CDR3 size: 12 residues. Germline loops: CDR1 MNHNY, CDR2 SVGAGI (reference sequence). Trimming left V 7 bases short and J 5 bases short, with 12 bases between.

This chain uses TRBV25-1 with TRBJ1-1; TRBD1 matches 10 bases. Germline CDR1 and CDR2: MGHDK and SYGVNS. J lost 1 base, V lost 5 bases, and 4 bases had no gene match. The CDR3 length is 15 residues. The CDR3 DNA reads as TGTGCCAGCAGTCCCCGGGACAGGGGGAACACTGAAGCTTTCTTT. Translation gives CASSPRDRGNTEAFF.

The V gene is TRBV4-2, the J gene TRBJ2-7; D is possibly TRBD2 (6 bases). This CDR3 spans 14 amino acids. Deletions cut 1 base from V and 4 bases from J, with 11 bases between. Germline CDR1 reads LGHNA; CDR2 reads YNFKEQ. DNA for the CDR3: TGTGCCAGCAGCCAAGGTGCCGGGACTTACGAGCAGTACTTC. It codes for CASSQGAGTYEQYF.

The chain has TRBV5-1 and TRBJ2-1; TRBD2 aligns across 9 bases. Germline V lookup: CDR1 SGHRS, CDR2 YFSETQ. The CDR3 totals 16 residues. V lost 5 bases, J lost 0 bases, and 6 bases stayed unmatched. CDR3 nucleotide sequence: TGCGCCAGCAGGGCCCGGCGGGAGGGCTCCTACAATGAGCAGTTCTTC. This translates into CASRARREGSYNEQFF.

The chain uses TRBV7-3 and TRBJ1-2; possibly TRBD1 for D (6 bases). Germline CDR1 is SGHTA and CDR2 is FQGTGA. The ends were cut back, 4 bases at V and 7 bases at J, with 10 bases in the middle. This CDR3 spans 12 amino acids. The CDR3 coding sequence is TGTGCCAGCAGCTCAGCGACAGGTGGCTACACCTTC. Its translation is CASSSATGGYTF. Variable domain in full (rest from reference TRBV7-3 and TRBJ1-2): GAGVSQTPSNKVTEKGKYVELRCDPISGHTALYWYRQSLGQGPEFLIYFQGTGAADDSGLPNDRFFAVRPEGSVSTLKIQRTERGDSAVYLCASSSATGGYTFGSGTRLTVV.

The chain uses TRBV2 and TRBJ1-2; the D gene is possibly TRBD1 (6 bases). The ends were cut back, 6 bases at V and 5 bases at J, with 34 bases in the middle. Germline loops: CDR1 SNHLY, CDR2 FYNNEI. The CDR3 has 20 amino acids. Here the CDR3 reads CASRTTTPGLTGRLPYGYTF. The CDR3 DNA is TGTGCCAGCAGGACCACTACCCCCGGACTTACAGGGCGTTTGCCATATGGCTACACCTTC.

The table lists this clone with a few counts. This chain connects TRBV5-1 to TRBJ1-1; tentatively, D is TRBD1 (5 bases). The CDR3 totals 14 residues. V shed 3 bases and J shed 1 base, with 10 bases lying between them. CDR1 and CDR2 (germline): SGHRS, YFSETQ. The CDR3 reads CASSSRTPNTEAFF. The CDR3 DNA sequence: TGCGCCAGCAGCTCCCGGACACCGAACACTGAAGCTTTCTTT.